This T cell receptor beta chain was retrieved from a study of CD8 T cells in Susac syndrome. With random hexamers, 0.5 to 1 ug RNA was reverse transcribed. MiXCR was run by TCRdb on the immunoSEQ multiplex PCR reads, yielding one entry per CDR3 protein. The table includes some 110,000 distinct CDR3 sequences, about 93% detected once. Negative isolation yielded the CD8+ and CD4+ T cells, while FACS enriched the TEMRA cells. CDR1 and CDR2 from the germline V gene are MNHEY and SMNVEV (reference sequence). This CDR3 region has 15 residues. The V gene lost 0 bases and the J gene lost 2 bases, with 11 bases spanning the gap.

The source material was CD4+ T cells from PBMCs. The chain combines TRBV27 with TRBJ2-7; D gene ambiguous. This receptor was taken from a human donor in good health. CDR3 residues: CASSLSLVRPYEQYF. In DNA form, the CDR3 reads TGTGCCAGCAGTTTATCTCTGGTCAGACCCTACGAGCAGTACTTC.